The 31 T cell receptor beta chains presented below share a single source sample, sequenced in a study of shared T cell receptors in the human thymus. The method was immunoSEQ multiplex PCR; TCRdb's version includes in-frame clones alone and lacks a portion of them. This sample carries hundreds of thousands of clones, about 90% of them seen once, and the ten largest clones take 0.0094%. These data are also associated with another study on human thymus T cells.

Material: thymocytes. The receptors were gathered from a boy under three years old with a congenital heart defect.

The rearrangement joins TRBV2 to TRBJ2-7; TRBD2 might be the D (5 bases). Per germline, CDR1 SNHLY and CDR2 FYNNEI. CDR3 length: 19 residues. The V and J ends lost 6 bases and 3 bases respectively, with 30 bases between them. This CDR3 is CASRRPLKRPGDDIYEQYF. DNA for the CDR3: TGTGCCAGCAGAAGACCACTAAAGCGGCCCGGGGATGATATCTACGAGCAGTACTTC.

The CDR3 DNA reads TGCGCCAGCAGCCAAGGGGTGGGGGCCATCTCCTACGAGCAGTACTTC. Translating gives CASSQGVGAISYEQYF. The chain combines TRBV4-3 with TRBJ2-7, with D possibly TRBD1 on 6 matching bases. V lost 1 base and J lost 0, with 13 bases in between. Germline lookup yields CDR1 LGHNA and CDR2 YSLEER. The CDR3 totals 16 residues.

This clone appeared a single time. V gene TRBV5-5 combines with J gene TRBJ2-7, with D perhaps matching TRBD2 (6 bases). The CDR3 spans 16 residues. Trimming cost V 5 bases and J 2 bases, with 20 bases left between them. Germline CDR1 and CDR2: SGHKS and YYEKEE (reference sequence). CDR3 nucleotides: TGTGCCAGCAGGAAGGTGCGGGGTGCCCGAACCTACGAGCAGTACTTC. It yields the protein CASRKVRGARTYEQYF.

This clone showed up just once. The chain is built from TRBV9 and TRBJ2-6, with 7 nucleotides matching TRBD1. The CDR3 is made up of 17 amino acids. In germline, CDR1 is SGDLS, CDR2 YYNGEE. V trimming: 3 bases; J trimming: 1 base; junction bases outside the gene matches: 7. The CDR3 spells CASSGRTGASGANVLTF. The CDR3 nucleotides read TGTGCCAGCAGCGGCAGGACAGGCGCATCTGGGGCCAACGTCCTGACTTTC.

The rearrangement joins TRBV6-6 to TRBJ2-5; no clear D. This CDR3 contains 13 residues. V was shortened by 7 bases and J by 1 base, with 10 bases between the two germline ends. Germline V gives CDR1 MNHNY, CDR2 SVGAGI (reference sequence). In DNA, the CDR3 is TGTGCCAGCATGCCTAGAGGCCAAGAGACCCAGTACTTC. Its protein product is CASMPRGQETQYF.

This clone appeared a single time. V gene TRBV5-6 combines with J gene TRBJ2-5; no clear D. CDR1 and CDR2 from the germline V gene are SGHDT and YYEEEE. This CDR3 is 14 amino acids long. Trimming shortened V by 0 bases and J by 1 base, and 7 bases separated the two germline ends. Written as DNA, the CDR3 is TGTGCCAGCAGCTTGGTGGCACCCCAAGAGACCCAGTACTTC. It encodes CASSLVAPQETQYF.

The V and J genes are TRBV14 and TRBJ1-1; D not resolved. Germline V CDR1 and CDR2: SGHDN, FVKESK. Trimming stripped 3 bases from V and 3 bases from J, with 8 bases between. The CDR3 consists of 13 residues. Here the CDR3 reads CASSHREHTEAFF. The CDR3 coding sequence is TGTGCCAGCAGCCACCGCGAGCACACTGAAGCTTTCTTT.

This rearrangement joins TRBV5-6 to TRBJ1-6; TRBD1 agrees at 8 bases. Germline CDR1 is SGHDT and CDR2 is YYEEEE. Trimming cost V 3 bases and J 7 bases; bases outside gene matches: 3. This CDR3 region has 14 residues. The CDR3 loop reads CASSSGDRNSPLHF. Written as DNA, the CDR3 is TGTGCCAGCAGCTCGGGGGACAGGAATTCACCCCTCCACTTT. Complete variable domain (other parts from reference TRBV5-6 and TRBJ1-6): DAGVTQSPTHLIKTRGQQVTLRCSPKSGHDTVSWYQQALGQGPQFIFQYYEEEERQRGNFPDRFSGHQFPNYSSELNVNALLLGDSALYLCASSSGDRNSPLHFGNGTRLTVT.

J is TRBJ2-5 and V is TRBV6-5; D not certain. V was pared by 0 bases and J by 1 base, with 6 bases between. Germline CDR1 reads MNHEY; CDR2 reads SVGAGI. CDR3 length: 14 residues. For the CDR3, the DNA is TGTGCCAGCAGTTACTCCAGGATCCAAGAGACCCAGTACTTC. It yields the protein CASSYSRIQETQYF.

The V and J genes are TRBV15 and TRBJ2-4; 9 nucleotides line up with TRBD1. Losses at the gene ends were 0 bases for V and 6 bases for J; bases not matched to a gene: 9. This CDR3 is built from 17 residues. Germline V CDR1 and CDR2: LNHNV, YYDKDF (reference sequence). CDR3 in DNA: TGTGCCACCAGCAGAGATAACCCGACAGGGGGTAGAAACATTCAGTACTTC. Translated, it gives CATSRDNPTGGRNIQYF.

The gene calls are TRBV5-5 and TRBJ1-2; a weak D match, TRBD1 (6 bases). The ends were cut back, 2 bases at V and 7 bases at J, with 9 bases in the middle. Per the germline V gene, CDR1 is SGHKS and CDR2 is YYEKEE (reference sequence). CDR3 length: 12 amino acids. This CDR3 reads CASSFRGGGYTF. The CDR3 bases are TGTGCCAGCAGCTTTCGAGGGGGTGGCTACACCTTC. Full variable domain (outside the CDR3, taken from reference TRBV5-5 and TRBJ1-2): DAGVTQSPTHLIKTRGQQVTLRCSPISGHKSVSWYQQVLGQGPQFIFQYYEKEERGRGNFPDRFSARQFPNYSSELNVNALLLGDSALYLCASSFRGGGYTFGSGTRLTVV.

This clone has just a few counts. V and J are TRBV19 and TRBJ2-7, with 7 nucleotides matching TRBD1. The length of the CDR3 is 15 residues. Germline V gene data show CDR1 as LNHDA and CDR2 as SQIVND (reference sequence). Trimming took 0 bases from V and 0 from J; bases not matched to a gene: 2. In DNA, the CDR3 is TGTGCCAGTAGTATAGACAGGGGGACCTCCTACGAGCAGTACTTC. Translating it yields CASSIDRGTSYEQYF.

The V gene is TRBV5-1, the J gene TRBJ1-3; D call uncertain. The CDR3 loop spans 13 amino acids. Trimming removed 7 bases at V and 2 bases at J, with 10 bases between. Germline V gene data show CDR1 as SGHRS and CDR2 as YFSETQ. DNA for the CDR3: TGCGCCAGCCACAAGGAGCCTGGAAACACCATATATTTT. This gives the protein CASHKEPGNTIYF.

The chain uses TRBV7-8 and TRBJ1-1; D uncertain. Germline lookup yields CDR1 SGHVS and CDR2 FQNEAQ. With 2 bases removed from V and 12 bases from J, the gap between germline ends came to 16 bases. This CDR3 has 13 residues. CDR3 residues: CASSLNGAYFSFF. The CDR3 coding sequence is TGTGCCAGCAGCTTAAACGGAGCTTATTTTTCTTTCTTT.

This sequence joins TRBV5-8 and TRBJ2-3, with a weak D call TRBD1 (6 bases). The CDR3 totals 14 residues. V was pared by 2 bases and J by 3 bases, with 10 bases between. Germline V gives CDR1 SGHTS, CDR2 YDEGEE. The DNA of the CDR3 is TGTGCCAGCAGCTTAGAGGGGGAGACAGATACGCAGTATTTT. Translating gives CASSLEGETDTQYF.

The rearrangement joins TRBV28 to TRBJ1-1; the D is unclear. Trimming took 1 base from V and 9 from J, leaving 24 bases between them. This CDR3 has 17 amino acids. The germline V gene encodes CDR1 MDHEN and CDR2 SYDVKM. The CDR3 DNA follows: TGTGCCAGCAGTTTATCCCGCCCCGGAGGAGACATATTAAAAGCTTTCTTT. Its protein is CASSLSRPGGDILKAFF.

V usage is TRBV10-3 and J usage is TRBJ2-7, with TRBD2 matching 7 bases. The V and J ends lost 4 bases and 2 bases, in that order; junction bases with no gene match: 11. The CDR3 has 16 amino acids. Germline V gives CDR1 ENHRY, CDR2 SYGVKD. The CDR3 region has the DNA TGTGCCATCAGTGTACGGGAGGAAGGACTACCCTACGAGCAGTACTTC. This encodes CAISVREEGLPYEQYF.

V and J are TRBV6-1 and TRBJ1-1; D remains ambiguous. The CDR3 length is 13 residues. Germline lookup yields CDR1 MNHNS and CDR2 SASEGT. V was trimmed by 6 bases and J by 2 bases, leaving 10 bases between them. CDR3 loop: CASRSTANTEAFF. As DNA, the CDR3 is TGTGCCAGCAGATCTACAGCCAACACTGAAGCTTTCTTT.

This clone was counted between two and nine times. The rearrangement links TRBV19 to TRBJ1-5; no reliable D call. Germline lookup yields CDR1 LNHDA and CDR2 SQIVND (reference sequence). The ends were cut back, 6 bases at V and 7 bases at J, with 19 bases in the middle. CDR3 length equals 15 residues. CDR3 sequence reads: CASSTTLPGWQPQHF. The CDR3 DNA follows: TGTGCCAGTAGCACGACACTGCCTGGGTGGCAGCCCCAGCATTTT.

The chain has TRBV5-1 and TRBJ1-3, with D unresolved. From germline, CDR1 is SGHRS and CDR2 YFSETQ. V was trimmed by 4 bases and J by 3 bases, leaving 11 bases between them. The CDR3 sequence is 14 residues long. CDR3 loop: CASSGGFRGNTIYF. CDR3 in DNA: TGCGCCAGCAGCGGAGGTTTTCGTGGAAACACCATATATTTT.

The chain joins TRBV7-2 to TRBJ2-7, with 12 bases that match TRBD2. From germline, CDR1 is SGHTA and CDR2 FQGNSA. The CDR3 extends over 15 amino acids. J was trimmed by 2 bases and V by 5 bases; bases with no gene match: 4. The CDR3 DNA follows: TGTGCCAGCAGCCCACGACTAGCGGGAGCCTACGAGCAGTACTTC. This translates into CASSPRLAGAYEQYF. Using reference TRBV7-2 and TRBJ2-7 for the parts outside the CDR3, the full variable domain is GAGVSQSPSNKVTEKGKDVELRCDPISGHTALYWYRQSLGQGLEFLIYFQGNSAPDKSGLPSDRFSAERTGGSVSTLTIQRTQQEDSAVYLCASSPRLAGAYEQYFGPGTRLTVT.

This clone was counted between two and nine times. The chain carries TRBV7-2 and TRBJ2-1; 8 nucleotides agree with TRBD2. CDR1 SGHTA and CDR2 FQGNSA come from the germline V gene. There are 15 residues in the CDR3. The J segment lost 5 bases and the V segment lost 4 bases, leaving 7 bases of the junction unmatched. CDR3 sequence: CASSYGRGLDNEQFF. The CDR3 DNA follows: TGTGCCAGCAGCTACGGGAGGGGATTGGACAATGAGCAGTTCTTC.

V gene TRBV28 combines with J gene TRBJ1-5; weak D call: TRBD1 (5 bases). The CDR3 runs 16 residues. Between the trimmed V and J ends, which lost 1 base and 4 bases, there was a span of 14 bases. The V gene's germline CDR1 is MDHEN and CDR2 SYDVKM. CDR3 residues: CASSLLGAGLNQPQHF. The CDR3 nucleotides read TGTGCCAGCAGTTTATTGGGTGCAGGGCTGAATCAGCCCCAGCATTTT.

V and J are TRBV4-3 and TRBJ2-3, with TRBD2 matching over 7 bases. The length of the CDR3 is 13 residues. Germline V gives CDR1 LGHNA, CDR2 YSLEER. Trimming took 0 bases from V and 11 from J; bases not matched to a gene: 5. CDR3 DNA: TGCGCCAGCAGCCAAGATGCCCTAGCGGAGCAGTATTTT. Translation gives CASSQDALAEQYF.

The gene calls are TRBV7-9 and TRBJ1-1; a possible D gene is TRBD1 (6 bases). There are 19 residues in the CDR3. CDR1 is SEHNR, CDR2 FQNEAQ, per germline (reference sequence). The V gene lost 5 bases and the J gene lost 1 base, with 26 bases spanning the gap. CDR3 nucleotide sequence: TGTGCCAGCAGCCACCAGATTGGTCCCAACAGGGAATGGAACACTGAAGCTTTCTTT. Amino acids: CASSHQIGPNREWNTEAFF.

This chain uses TRBV14 with TRBJ2-7; TRBD2 aligns across 12 bases. Germline lookup yields CDR1 SGHDN and CDR2 FVKESK. Losses at the gene ends were 0 bases for V and 7 bases for J; bases not matched to a gene: 10. The CDR3 length is 17 residues. CDR3 residues: CASSQDWETSGRNEQYF. CDR3 in DNA: TGTGCCAGCAGCCAAGATTGGGAGACTAGCGGGAGAAATGAGCAGTACTTC.

This chain links TRBV28 with TRBJ1-4; perhaps TRBD1 as D (5 bases). Trimming pared 2 bases from V and 0 bases from J, leaving 7 bases between. The length of the CDR3 is 15 residues. Germline V gives CDR1 MDHEN, CDR2 SYDVKM. The CDR3 bases are TGTGCCAGCAGTTTAAGGGGCTCAACTAATGAAAAACTGTTTTTT. This gives the protein CASSLRGSTNEKLFF.

The chain uses TRBV28 and TRBJ2-7; no firm D call. Germline loops: CDR1 MDHEN, CDR2 SYDVKM. The CDR3 is made up of 14 amino acids. V was cut by 3 bases and J by 6 bases, with 15 bases left in between. Written as DNA, the CDR3 is TGTGCCAGCAGTTTCGGGTCTTCACGACCCGAGCAGTACTTC. Amino acids: CASSFGSSRPEQYF.

This chain connects TRBV28 to TRBJ2-7; D might be TRBD2 (7 bases). Germline CDR1 and CDR2: MDHEN and SYDVKM. Trimming pared 6 bases from V and 4 bases from J, leaving 22 bases between. The length of the CDR3 is 16 residues. CDR3 loop: CASSREWGGPKYEQYF. The CDR3 coding sequence is TGTGCCAGCAGCCGAGAGTGGGGGGGGCCCAAATACGAGCAGTACTTC. Based on the CDR3 plus reference TRBV28 and TRBJ2-7, the full variable domain is DVKVTQSSRYLVKRTGEKVFLECVQDMDHENMFWYRQDPGLGLRLIYFSYDVKMKEKGDIPEGYSVSREKKERFSLILESASTNQTSMYLCASSREWGGPKYEQYFGPGTRLTVT.

The genes are TRBV5-1 and TRBJ2-1, with 9 bases identical to TRBD2. J was trimmed by 4 bases and V by 5 bases; bases with no gene match: 7. The CDR3 is 15 residues long. The germline CDR1 and CDR2 sequences are SGHRS and YFSETQ. The CDR3 region is CASSRLAVRYNEQFF. For the CDR3, the DNA is TGCGCCAGCAGTAGACTAGCGGTAAGGTACAATGAGCAGTTCTTC.

V is TRBV6-5 and J is TRBJ2-4; 10 bases agree with TRBD2. The ends lost 6 bases at V and 7 bases at J; junction bases unmatched: 9. Germline lookup yields CDR1 MNHEY and CDR2 SVGAGI. CDR3 size: 15 residues. The CDR3: CASSALAGEWNIQYF. The DNA for the CDR3 is TGTGCCAGCAGCGCTCTAGCGGGAGAATGGAACATTCAGTACTTC.